This TCR beta chain appears in the sequencing data of a study of blood T cell repertoires in COVID-19. The germline gives CDR1 SEHNR, CDR2 FQNEAQ (reference sequence). The CDR3 consists of 16 residues. V was clipped by 4 bases and J by 2 bases; unmatched bases: 6. Data came from immunoSEQ multiplex PCR; TCRdb stores just in-frame clones and leaves some out. Among 150,000 to 200,000 clones listed, more than 75% were seen once. Participants were aged about 18 to 90 years from approximately 24 US areas. Categorization into cohorts depended on clinical history that participants reported. Sequencing used PBMCs or T cells enriched from blood (not recorded which). The TCR comes from a human donor with acute COVID-19. The donor label of this sample is uncertain. The J gene is TRBJ2-1, the V gene TRBV7-9; 9 bases line up with TRBD2. The CDR3 DNA follows: TGTGCCAGCAGCTCTCTGAGCGGGGGGACCTACAATGAGCAGTTCTTC. Translated, it gives CASSSLSGGTYNEQFF.